One and the same sample provided the 20 T cell receptor beta chains below, sequenced in a study of blood T cell repertoires in COVID-19. Measured with immunoSEQ multiplex PCR; TCRdb has only the in-frame clones, and not every one. This table holds roughly 110,000 clones, 71% found once. The sequencing sample was made of peripheral blood. These receptors originate from a human donor with acute or convalescent COVID-19. The donor label of this sample is uncertain.

The chain is built from TRBV19 and TRBJ1-4, with TRBD1 identical over 9 bases. Germline assignment: CDR1 LNHDA and CDR2 SQIVND (reference sequence). The CDR3 contains 16 residues. J gave up 5 bases and V 5 bases, and 9 bases lay outside the gene matches. Written as DNA, the CDR3 is TGTGCCAGTAGTTACCGGGACAGGGTTCACAATGAAAAACTGTTTTTT. Amino acid sequence: CASSYRDRVHNEKLFF.

The V gene is TRBV6-5, the J gene TRBJ1-1; D not certain. This CDR3 has 15 amino acids. The germline CDR1 and CDR2 sequences are MNHEY and SVGAGI. V dropped 0 bases and J dropped 5 bases, with 13 bases sitting between them. The CDR3 is CASSYSLTGSTEAFF. The CDR3, as DNA: TGTGCCAGCAGTTACTCTTTAACCGGGAGTACTGAAGCTTTCTTT.

This sequence joins TRBV4-1 and TRBJ2-1, with 7 bases aligning to TRBD1. This CDR3 has 17 residues. Germline-derived CDR1 and CDR2 are MGHRA and YSYEKL. V shed 0 bases and J 6 bases; nucleotides not matched to a gene: 11. The CDR3 DNA reads as TGCGCCAGCAGCCAAGATTGGACAGGAATAGGATCCAATGAGCAGTTCTTC. Protein sequence: CASSQDWTGIGSNEQFF.

This clone was seen only a few times. The CDR3 is CASSLGGLGMTDTQYF. The CDR3 DNA follows: TGTGCCAGCAGCTTAGGGGGACTAGGAATGACAGATACGCAGTATTTT. The chain combines TRBV7-2 with TRBJ2-3; 8 positions match TRBD2. The length of the CDR3 is 16 residues. Per the germline V gene, CDR1 is SGHTA and CDR2 is FQGNSA. Unmatched junction bases numbered 6, after V lost 1 base and J lost 3 bases.

Written as DNA, the CDR3 is TGTGCCAGCTCCAATTTTCCAGACTACGAGCAGTACGTC. It is translated as CASSNFPDYEQYV. The V and J genes are TRBV6-5 and TRBJ2-7; no clear D gene. The V gene lost 8 bases and the J gene lost 3 bases, with 14 bases spanning the gap. Germline CDR1 reads MNHEY; CDR2 reads SVGAGI. The CDR3 is made up of 13 amino acids.

The table lists this clone with a count of one. The J gene is TRBJ2-1, the V gene TRBV7-9; 12 bases match TRBD1. The CDR3 consists of 17 residues. The V and J ends lost 6 bases and 0 bases, in that order; junction bases with no gene match: 6. Germline-derived CDR1 and CDR2 are SEHNR and FQNEAQ (reference sequence). CDR3 coding DNA: TGTGCCAGCAGTGGGACAGGGGGCCTTCGCTCCTACAATGAGCAGTTCTTC. This encodes CASSGTGGLRSYNEQFF.

This rearrangement joins TRBV5-1 to TRBJ1-1, with 7 bases aligning to TRBD1. The CDR3 totals 16 residues. V shed 3 bases, J shed 4 bases, and the junction held 12 bases outside the gene matches. CDR1 and CDR2 (germline): SGHRS, YFSETQ. The CDR3 sequence: CASSSEGTGVSTEAFF. For the CDR3, the DNA is TGCGCCAGCAGCTCAGAGGGAACAGGGGTGAGCACTGAAGCTTTCTTT.

The V gene is TRBV7-3, the J gene TRBJ2-2, with 11 bases fitting TRBD2. CDR1 and CDR2 (germline): SGHTA, FQGTGA. The CDR3 extends over 14 amino acids. With 5 bases clipped from V and 6 bases from J, the junction kept 2 bases outside the gene matches. CDR3 coding DNA: TGTGCCAGCAGCCCGACTAGCGGGGCCGGGGAGCTGTTTTTT. It is translated as CASSPTSGAGELFF.

The CDR3 loop is CASSPPGQGPNSPLHF. In nucleotides, the CDR3 is TGTGCCAGCAGCCCCCCGGGACAGGGGCCGAATTCACCCCTCCACTTT. The V call is TRBV7-8, the J call TRBJ1-6; 10 nucleotides align to TRBD1. The CDR3 covers 16 residues. Looked up from germline, CDR1 is SGHVS and CDR2 is FQNEAQ. The V gene end was trimmed by 5 bases and the J gene end by 7 bases; junction bases not matched to a gene: 8.

This clone has only one observation. The chain employs TRBV5-1 and TRBJ1-3, with a weak D call TRBD1 (5 bases). Germline CDR1 and CDR2: SGHRS and YFSETQ. With 3 bases removed from V and 1 base from J, the gap between germline ends came to 8 bases. The CDR3 totals 14 residues. The CDR3 sequence: CASSSGESGNTIYF. The CDR3 DNA reads TGCGCCAGCAGCTCGGGGGAGTCTGGAAACACCATATATTTT.

The chain combines TRBV5-5 with TRBJ2-2, with 8 bases matching TRBD1. Germline lookup yields CDR1 SGHKS and CDR2 YYEKEE (reference sequence). J lost 1 base, V lost 6 bases, and 11 bases had no gene match. This CDR3 has 17 residues. This chain's CDR3 is CASISRSGTGNTGELFF. CDR3 nucleotides: TGTGCCAGCATTTCGCGGTCGGGGACAGGGAACACCGGGGAGCTGTTTTTT.

V is TRBV5-6 and J is TRBJ1-6; the D is unclear. Per germline, CDR1 SGHDT and CDR2 YYEEEE. The CDR3 runs 17 residues. Trimming shortened V by 1 base and J by 4 bases, and 15 bases separated the two germline ends. For the CDR3, the DNA is TGTGCCAGCAGCTTGTTGTCACCTAACGATTATAATTCACCCCTCCACTTT. Encoded protein: CASSLLSPNDYNSPLHF.

The chain's CDR3 is CASSAGQGILANTGELFF. CDR3 DNA sequence: TGCGCCAGCAGCGCGGGACAGGGGATCTTAGCGAACACCGGGGAGCTGTTTTTT. This chain links TRBV5-1 with TRBJ2-2, with 10 nucleotides matching TRBD1. Germline V lookup: CDR1 SGHRS, CDR2 YFSETQ. CDR3 length: 18 residues. With V trimmed by 4 bases and J by 0 bases, 9 bases remained unmatched.

The J gene is TRBJ1-2, the V gene TRBV19, with 7 bases lining up with TRBD1. Germline values: CDR1 LNHDA, CDR2 SQIVND (reference sequence). The CDR3 contains 15 residues. V trimming: 4 bases; J trimming: 4 bases; junction bases outside the gene matches: 9. CDR3 amino acids: CASSTSTGDSYGYTF. CDR3 DNA sequence: TGTGCCAGTAGTACCTCTACAGGGGACTCCTATGGCTACACCTTC.

The chain has TRBV5-6 and TRBJ2-7; 8 bases fit TRBD1. Unmatched junction bases numbered 5, after V lost 4 bases and J lost 2 bases. Germline V gene lookup returns CDR1 SGHDT and CDR2 YYEEEE. The CDR3 is 14 residues long. In nucleotides, the CDR3 is TGTGCCAGCAGCGTGGACAGGGTGGCCTACGAGCAGTACTTC. This gives the protein CASSVDRVAYEQYF.

The chain links TRBV27 to TRBJ2-5, with TRBD2 matching 8 bases. V shed 6 bases, J shed 1 base, and the junction held 10 bases outside the gene matches. The length of the CDR3 is 16 residues. Germline CDR1 MNHEY, CDR2 SMNVEV (reference sequence). This CDR3 is CASSSVQRGTQETQYF. CDR3 coding DNA: TGTGCCAGCAGCTCGGTCCAGCGGGGGACCCAAGAGACCCAGTACTTC.

This chain links TRBV6-5 with TRBJ2-1; TRBD2 aligns across 15 bases. J lost 12 bases, V lost 6 bases, and 6 bases had no gene match. Germline V gene lookup returns CDR1 MNHEY and CDR2 SVGAGI. This CDR3 region has 14 residues. The CDR3 DNA reads as TGTGCCAGCAGAGGAGGACTAGCGGGGGGGCGGCAGTTCTTC. Translation: CASRGGLAGGRQFF.

This sequence joins TRBV5-1 and TRBJ2-7; 9 bases align to TRBD2. The CDR3 runs to 16 residues. Unmatched junction bases numbered 4, after V lost 0 bases and J lost 0 bases. CDR1 and CDR2 (germline): SGHRS, YFSETQ. The CDR3 here is CASSLVPAGGSYEQYV. The CDR3, as DNA: TGCGCCAGCAGCTTGGTCCCAGCGGGGGGCTCCTACGAGCAGTACGTC.

J is TRBJ2-1 and V is TRBV3-1 (or the pseudogene TRBV3-2); D perhaps matches TRBD2 (6 bases). The length of the CDR3 is 13 residues. V lost 10 bases and J 9 bases, leaving 19 bases between the germline ends. Germline loops: CDR1 LGHDT, CDR2 YNNKEL (reference sequence). CDR3 DNA sequence: TGTGCCACTTCGGCGGGGTCACGGGGTGAGCAGTTCTTC. It specifies CATSAGSRGEQFF.

This rearrangement joins TRBV7-2 to TRBJ2-5, with TRBD2 matching over 13 bases. CDR1 SGHTA and CDR2 FQGNSA come from the germline V gene. The CDR3 is 15 amino acids. V shed 3 bases, J shed 6 bases, and the junction held 4 bases outside the gene matches. The CDR3 spells CASSLTSGGSQTQYF. The CDR3 nucleotides read TGTGCCAGCAGCTTGACTAGCGGGGGGTCGCAGACCCAGTACTTC. The entire variable domain, with the rest obtained from reference TRBV7-2 and TRBJ2-5, is as follows: GAGVSQSPSNKVTEKGKDVELRCDPISGHTALYWYRQSLGQGLEFLIYFQGNSAPDKSGLPSDRFSAERTGGSVSTLTIQRTQQEDSAVYLCASSLTSGGSQTQYFGPGTRLLVL.